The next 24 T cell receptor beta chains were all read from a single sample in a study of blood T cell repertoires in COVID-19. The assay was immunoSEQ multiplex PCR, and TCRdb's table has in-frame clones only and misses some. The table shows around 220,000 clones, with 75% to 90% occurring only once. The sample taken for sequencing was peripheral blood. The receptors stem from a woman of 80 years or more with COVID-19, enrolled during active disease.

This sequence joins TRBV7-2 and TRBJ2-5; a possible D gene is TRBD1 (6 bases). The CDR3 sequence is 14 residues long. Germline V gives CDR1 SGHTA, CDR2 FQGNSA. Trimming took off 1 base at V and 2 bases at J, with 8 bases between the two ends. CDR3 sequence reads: CASSLDRVQETQYF. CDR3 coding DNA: TGTGCCAGCAGCTTAGACAGGGTTCAAGAGACCCAGTACTTC.

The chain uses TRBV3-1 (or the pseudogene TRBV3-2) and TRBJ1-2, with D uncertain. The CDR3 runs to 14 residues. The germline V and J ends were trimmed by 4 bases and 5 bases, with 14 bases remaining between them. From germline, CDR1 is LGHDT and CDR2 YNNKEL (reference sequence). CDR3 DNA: TGTGCCAGCAGCCCCACTAAGGAAGGTTATGGCTACACCTTC. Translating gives CASSPTKEGYGYTF.

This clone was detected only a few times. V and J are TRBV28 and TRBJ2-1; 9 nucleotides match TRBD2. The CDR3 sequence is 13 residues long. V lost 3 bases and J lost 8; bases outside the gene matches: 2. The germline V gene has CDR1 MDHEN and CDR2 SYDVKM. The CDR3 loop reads CASSFAGGDEQFF. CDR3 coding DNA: TGTGCCAGCAGTTTTGCGGGAGGGGATGAGCAGTTCTTC.

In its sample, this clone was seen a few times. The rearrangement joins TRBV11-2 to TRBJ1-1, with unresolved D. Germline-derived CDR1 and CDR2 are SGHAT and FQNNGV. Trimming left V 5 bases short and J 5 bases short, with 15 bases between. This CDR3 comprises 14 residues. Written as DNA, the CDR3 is TGTGCCAGCAGCCCTCAGAACAGTAATACTGAAGCTTTCTTT. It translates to CASSPQNSNTEAFF.

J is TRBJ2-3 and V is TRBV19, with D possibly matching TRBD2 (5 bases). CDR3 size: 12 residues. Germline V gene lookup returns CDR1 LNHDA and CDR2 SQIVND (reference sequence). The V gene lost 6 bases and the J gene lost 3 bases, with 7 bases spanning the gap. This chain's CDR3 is CASRGRTDTQYF. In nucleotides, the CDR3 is TGTGCCAGTAGAGGGAGAACAGATACGCAGTATTTT.

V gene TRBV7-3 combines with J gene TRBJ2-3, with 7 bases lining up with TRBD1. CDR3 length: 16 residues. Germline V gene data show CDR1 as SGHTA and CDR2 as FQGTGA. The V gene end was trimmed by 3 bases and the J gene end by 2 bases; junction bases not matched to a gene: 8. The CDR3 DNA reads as TGTGCCAGCAGCTTCCGAGCAGGGGGAACCACAGATACGCAGTATTTT. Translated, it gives CASSFRAGGTTDTQYF. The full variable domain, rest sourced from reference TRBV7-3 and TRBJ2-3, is GAGVSQTPSNKVTEKGKYVELRCDPISGHTALYWYRQSLGQGPEFLIYFQGTGAADDSGLPNDRFFAVRPEGSVSTLKIQRTERGDSAVYLCASSFRAGGTTDTQYFGPGTRLTVL.

This CDR3 is CASSPHDRRGGGETQYF. In DNA form, the CDR3 reads TGTGCCAGCAGCCCTCATGACCGACGGGGGGGCGGAGAGACCCAGTACTTC. This sequence joins TRBV9 and TRBJ2-5; 8 bases match TRBD2. The germline V gene encodes CDR1 SGDLS and CDR2 YYNGEE. The junction had 15 bases not matched to a gene; V was cut back by 4 bases and J by 4 bases. The CDR3 runs 17 residues.

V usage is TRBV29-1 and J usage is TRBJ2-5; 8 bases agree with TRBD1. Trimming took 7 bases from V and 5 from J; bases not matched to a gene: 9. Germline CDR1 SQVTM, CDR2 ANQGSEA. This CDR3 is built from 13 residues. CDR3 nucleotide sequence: TGCAGCGCTACCGGGACAGGCGGTGAGACCCAGTACTTC. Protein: CSATGTGGETQYF.

The DNA of the CDR3 is TGTGCCAGCAGTTACTCAGGCGCGGGAGGGGGCAATGAGCAGTTCTTC. It encodes CASSYSGAGGGNEQFF. J is TRBJ2-1 and V is TRBV6-5, with 9 positions matching TRBD2. CDR3 length equals 16 residues. Germline V lookup: CDR1 MNHEY, CDR2 SVGAGI. The junction had 6 bases not matched to a gene; V was cut back by 0 bases and J by 6 bases.

This chain's CDR3 is CASSSLGNTEAFF. The CDR3 coding sequence is TGTGCCAGCAGTAGCCTTGGGAACACTGAAGCTTTCTTT. This chain joins TRBV28 and TRBJ1-1, with D uncertain. This CDR3 is built from 13 residues. Trimming shortened V by 5 bases and J by 1 base, and 8 bases separated the two germline ends. Germline V gene data show CDR1 as MDHEN and CDR2 as SYDVKM.

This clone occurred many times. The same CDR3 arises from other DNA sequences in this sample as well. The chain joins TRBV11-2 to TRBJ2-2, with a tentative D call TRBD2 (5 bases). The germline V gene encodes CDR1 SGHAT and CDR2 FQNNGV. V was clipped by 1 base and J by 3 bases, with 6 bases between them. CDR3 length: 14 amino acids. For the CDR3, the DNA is TGTGCCAGCAGCTTAGTGAGGGACACCGGGGAGCTGTTTTTT. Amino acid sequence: CASSLVRDTGELFF.

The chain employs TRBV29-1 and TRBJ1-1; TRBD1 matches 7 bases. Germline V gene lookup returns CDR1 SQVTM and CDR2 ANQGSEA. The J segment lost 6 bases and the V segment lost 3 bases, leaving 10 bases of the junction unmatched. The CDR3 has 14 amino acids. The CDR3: CSVDYKGAKAEAFF. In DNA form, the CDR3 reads TGCAGCGTTGACTATAAGGGGGCGAAGGCTGAAGCTTTCTTT.

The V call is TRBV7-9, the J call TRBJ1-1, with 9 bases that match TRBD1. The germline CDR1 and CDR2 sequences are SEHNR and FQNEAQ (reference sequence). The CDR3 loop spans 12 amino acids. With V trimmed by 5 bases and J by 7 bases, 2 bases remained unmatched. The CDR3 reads CASSLDRGEAFF. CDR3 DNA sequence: TGTGCCAGCAGCCTGGACAGGGGTGAAGCTTTCTTT.

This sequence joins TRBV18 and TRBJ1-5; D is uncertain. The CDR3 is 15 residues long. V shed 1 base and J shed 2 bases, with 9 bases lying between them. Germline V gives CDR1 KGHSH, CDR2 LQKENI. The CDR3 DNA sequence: TGTGCCAGCTCACCACAGGGCGGGCGCAATCAGCCCCAGCATTTT. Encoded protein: CASSPQGGRNQPQHF.

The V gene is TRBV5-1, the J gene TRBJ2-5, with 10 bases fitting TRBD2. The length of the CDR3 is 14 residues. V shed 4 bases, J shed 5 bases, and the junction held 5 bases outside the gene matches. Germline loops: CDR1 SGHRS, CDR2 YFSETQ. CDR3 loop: CASSTGLATETQYF. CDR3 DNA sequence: TGCGCCAGCAGCACGGGACTAGCGACGGAGACCCAGTACTTC.

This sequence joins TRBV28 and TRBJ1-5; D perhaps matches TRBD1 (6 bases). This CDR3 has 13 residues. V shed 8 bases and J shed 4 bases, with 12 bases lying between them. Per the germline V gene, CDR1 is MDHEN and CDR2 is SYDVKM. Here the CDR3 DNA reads TGTGCCAGCCGTTACAGGGAGAATCAGCCCCAGCATTTT. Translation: CASRYRENQPQHF.

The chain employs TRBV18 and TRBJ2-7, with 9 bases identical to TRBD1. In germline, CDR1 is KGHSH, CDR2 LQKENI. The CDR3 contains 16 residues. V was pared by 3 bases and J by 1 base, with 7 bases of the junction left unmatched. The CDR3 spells CASSPGKDRGSYEQYF. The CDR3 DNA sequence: TGTGCCAGCTCACCTGGTAAGGACAGGGGTTCCTACGAGCAGTACTTC.

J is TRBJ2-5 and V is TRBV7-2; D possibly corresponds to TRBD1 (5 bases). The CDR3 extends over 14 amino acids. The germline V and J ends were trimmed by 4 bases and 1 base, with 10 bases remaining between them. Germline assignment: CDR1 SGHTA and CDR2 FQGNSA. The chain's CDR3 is CASSSRTSQETQYF. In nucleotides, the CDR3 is TGTGCCAGCAGCTCCCGGACAAGCCAAGAGACCCAGTACTTC.

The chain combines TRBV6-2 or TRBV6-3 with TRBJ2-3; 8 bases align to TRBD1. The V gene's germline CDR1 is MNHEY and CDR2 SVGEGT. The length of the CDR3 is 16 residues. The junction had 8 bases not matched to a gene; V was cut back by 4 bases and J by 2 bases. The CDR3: CASSLPQGGFTDTQYF. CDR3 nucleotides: TGTGCCAGCAGTTTGCCACAGGGGGGATTCACAGATACGCAGTATTTT.

Here the CDR3 DNA reads TGTGCCAGCAGCCGAGGAGGGACAGGGGATGGCTACACCTTC. Its translation is CASSRGGTGDGYTF. The chain recombines TRBV7-3 with TRBJ1-2; TRBD1 aligns across 10 bases. CDR3 length: 14 residues. Germline V gene sequence: CDR1 SGHTA, CDR2 FQGTGA. V shed 5 bases and J 6 bases; nucleotides not matched to a gene: 6.

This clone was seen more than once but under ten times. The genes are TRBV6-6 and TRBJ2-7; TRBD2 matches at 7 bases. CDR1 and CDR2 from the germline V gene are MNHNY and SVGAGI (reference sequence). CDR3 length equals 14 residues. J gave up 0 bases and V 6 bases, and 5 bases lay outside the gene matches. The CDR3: CASSLAEHSYEQYF. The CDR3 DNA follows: TGTGCCAGCAGCCTAGCGGAACACTCCTACGAGCAGTACTTC.

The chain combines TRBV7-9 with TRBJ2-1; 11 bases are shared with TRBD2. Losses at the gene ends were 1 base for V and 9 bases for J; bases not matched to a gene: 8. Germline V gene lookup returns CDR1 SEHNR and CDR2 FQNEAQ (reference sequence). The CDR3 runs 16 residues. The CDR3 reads CASSLGLAGSVSEQFF. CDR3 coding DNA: TGTGCCAGCAGCTTAGGACTAGCGGGGTCCGTCAGTGAGCAGTTCTTC.

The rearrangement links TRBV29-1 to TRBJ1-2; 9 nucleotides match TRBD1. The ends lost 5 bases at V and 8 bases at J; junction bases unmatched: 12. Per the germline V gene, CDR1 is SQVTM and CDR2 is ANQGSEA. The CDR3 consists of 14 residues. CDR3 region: CSVSNSWTGDGYTF. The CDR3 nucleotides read TGCAGCGTTTCGAACTCTTGGACAGGGGACGGCTACACCTTC.

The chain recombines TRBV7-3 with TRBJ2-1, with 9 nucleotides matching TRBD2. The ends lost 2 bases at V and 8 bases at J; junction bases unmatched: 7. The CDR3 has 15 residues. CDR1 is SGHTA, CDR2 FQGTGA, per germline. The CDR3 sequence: CASSLGAGGVYEQFF. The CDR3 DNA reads TGTGCCAGCAGCTTAGGGGCGGGAGGGGTCTATGAGCAGTTCTTC.